The clone carrying this T cell receptor (beta chain) was detected only a few times. Its antigen remains unknown. The data originate from a study of radiotherapy plus CTLA-4 blockade in lung cancer. On the study more broadly: Disease control was present in around a third of patients, and objective responses in 15% to 20%.

Whole-study findings and limits: The study found tumor-derived TCR clones expanded in blood after radiotherapy plus ipilimumab. Early clonal dynamics of blood T cells, together with interferon-beta, were reported as the best response predictor.

CDR3 length: 11 residues. V was pared by 4 bases and J by 12 bases, with 5 bases of the junction left unmatched. CDR1 is MNHEY and CDR2 is SVGAGI in the germline V gene. Profiled with immunoSEQ multiplex PCR; TCRdb holds only in-frame clones, not every one. The sample yields 25,000 to 35,000 clones, 75% to 85% seen once. The sample in question was peripheral blood, obtained from a patient treated with radiotherapy plus ipilimumab. The TCR sequence derives from a human donor with non-small cell lung cancer that progressed on radiotherapy plus ipilimumab. The chain uses TRBV6-5 and TRBJ1-1; TRBD1 matches 7 bases. The CDR3 is CASSFDRETFF. The CDR3 coding sequence is TGTGCCAGCAGTTTCGACAGGGAAACTTTCTTT.